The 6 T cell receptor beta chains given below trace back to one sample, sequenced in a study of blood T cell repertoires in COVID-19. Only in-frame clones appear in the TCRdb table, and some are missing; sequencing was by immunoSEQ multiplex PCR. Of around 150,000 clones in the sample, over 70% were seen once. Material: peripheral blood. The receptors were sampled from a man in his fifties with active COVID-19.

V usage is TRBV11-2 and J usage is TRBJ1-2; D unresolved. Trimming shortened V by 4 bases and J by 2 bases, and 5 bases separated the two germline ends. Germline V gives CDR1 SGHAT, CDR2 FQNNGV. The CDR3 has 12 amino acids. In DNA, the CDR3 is TGTGCCAGCAGCTCCGGGAACTATGGCTACACCTTC. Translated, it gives CASSSGNYGYTF.

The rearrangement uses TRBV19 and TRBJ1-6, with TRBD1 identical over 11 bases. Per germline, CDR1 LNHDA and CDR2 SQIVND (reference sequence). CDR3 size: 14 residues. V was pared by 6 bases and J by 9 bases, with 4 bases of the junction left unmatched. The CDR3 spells CASRPGTGGSPLHF. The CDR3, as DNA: TGTGCCAGTAGACCCGGGACAGGGGGTTCACCCCTCCACTTT.

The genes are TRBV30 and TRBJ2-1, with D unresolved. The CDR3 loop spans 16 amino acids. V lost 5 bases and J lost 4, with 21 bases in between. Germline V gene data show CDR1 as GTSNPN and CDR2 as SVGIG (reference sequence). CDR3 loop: CAWFSPPQTPYNEQFF. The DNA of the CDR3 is TGTGCCTGGTTCTCCCCGCCCCAAACTCCGTACAATGAGCAGTTCTTC. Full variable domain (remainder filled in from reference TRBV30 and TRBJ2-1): SQTIHQWPATLVQPVGSPLSLECTVEGTSNPNLYWYRQAAGRGLQLLFYSVGIGQISSEVPQNLSASRPQDRQFILSSKKLLLSDSGFYLCAWFSPPQTPYNEQFFGPGTRLTVL.

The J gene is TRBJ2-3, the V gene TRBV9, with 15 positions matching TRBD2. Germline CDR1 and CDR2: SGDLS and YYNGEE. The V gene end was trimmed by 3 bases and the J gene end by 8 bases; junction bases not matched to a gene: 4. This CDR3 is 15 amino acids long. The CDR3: CASSEGTSGGFTQYF. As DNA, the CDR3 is TGTGCCAGCAGCGAGGGGACTAGCGGGGGGTTTACGCAGTATTTT.

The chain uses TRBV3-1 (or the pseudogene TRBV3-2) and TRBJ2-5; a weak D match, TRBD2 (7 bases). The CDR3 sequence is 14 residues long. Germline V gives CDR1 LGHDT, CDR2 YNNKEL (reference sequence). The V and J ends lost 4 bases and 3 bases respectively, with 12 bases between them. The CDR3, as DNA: TGTGCCAGCAGCCGAAGGGGGGGTAAAGAGACCCAGTACTTC. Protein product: CASSRRGGKETQYF.

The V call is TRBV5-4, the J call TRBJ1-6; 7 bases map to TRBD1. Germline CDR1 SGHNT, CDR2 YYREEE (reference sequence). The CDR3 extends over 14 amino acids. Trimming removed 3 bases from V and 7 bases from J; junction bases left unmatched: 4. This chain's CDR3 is CASSSRQGNSPLHF. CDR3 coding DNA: TGTGCCAGCAGCTCACGACAGGGAAATTCACCCCTCCACTTT. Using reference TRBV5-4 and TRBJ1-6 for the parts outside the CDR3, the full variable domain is ETGVTQSPTHLIKTRGQQVTLRCSSQSGHNTVSWYQQALGQGPQFIFQYYREEENGRGNFPPRFSGLQFPNYSSELNVNALELDDSALYLCASSSRQGNSPLHFGNGTRLTVT.